What follows are 12 T cell receptor beta chains derived from one specimen sequenced in a study of long-term antiretroviral therapy in people with HIV. Survey-level immunoSEQ v3.0 assays were run. Only in-frame clones appear in the TCRdb table, and some are missing; sequencing was by immunoSEQ multiplex PCR. Among tens of thousands of clones listed, 90% to 95% were seen once. This specimen consisted of unsorted PBMCs, obtained 3.7 years after starting antiretroviral therapy. These receptors were taken from a woman in her fifties or sixties with HIV.

The chain recombines TRBV19 with TRBJ2-1; 7 bases match TRBD2. The CDR3 has 16 residues. Germline trimming cut 6 bases from V and 3 bases from J; bases unmatched to any gene: 11. Germline V lookup: CDR1 LNHDA, CDR2 SQIVND (reference sequence). CDR3 in amino acids: CASRSNPSGVYNEQFF. CDR3 sequence (DNA): TGTGCCAGTAGATCTAACCCCAGCGGGGTCTACAATGAGCAGTTCTTC.

The chain couples TRBV5-1 to TRBJ2-2, with D perhaps TRBD1 (5 bases). V lost 1 base, J lost 1 base, and 8 bases lay in between. The germline V gene encodes CDR1 SGHRS and CDR2 YFSETQ. The CDR3 spans 15 residues. The CDR3 region is CASSLSQGNTGELFF. In DNA, the CDR3 is TGCGCCAGCAGCTTGAGCCAGGGGAACACCGGGGAGCTGTTTTTT.

This chain links TRBV7-6 with TRBJ2-1; the match to TRBD2 covers 7 bases. The germline V gene has CDR1 SGHVS and CDR2 FNYEAQ. The CDR3 consists of 15 residues. Trimming cost V 1 base and J 12 bases; bases outside gene matches: 12. The CDR3 loop reads CASSLGGGGSPGQFF. CDR3 in DNA: TGTGCCAGCAGCTTAGGTGGCGGGGGATCTCCGGGGCAGTTCTTC.

This rearrangement joins TRBV5-1 to TRBJ2-1, with a tentative D call TRBD2 (7 bases). Germline V lookup: CDR1 SGHRS, CDR2 YFSETQ. Trimming took off 1 base at V and 6 bases at J, with 14 bases between the two ends. The CDR3 consists of 15 residues. The CDR3 reads CASSLKLRGGNEQFF. The CDR3 DNA is TGCGCCAGCAGCTTGAAGTTGAGGGGGGGCAATGAGCAGTTCTTC.

This chain links TRBV6-1 with TRBJ2-7, with D unresolved. Trimming removed 2 bases from V and 2 bases from J, with 10 bases in between. Germline V gene data show CDR1 as MNHNS and CDR2 as SASEGT. The CDR3 runs to 14 residues. The CDR3 region is CASSEFGPPYEQYF. The DNA of the CDR3 is TGTGCCAGCAGTGAATTCGGACCCCCCTACGAGCAGTACTTC.

The rearrangement links TRBV27 to TRBJ2-7, with TRBD2 matching 7 bases. Germline V gene lookup returns CDR1 MNHEY and CDR2 SMNVEV (reference sequence). Losses at the gene ends were 6 bases for V and 4 bases for J; bases not matched to a gene: 9. This CDR3 contains 14 residues. The CDR3 DNA reads TGTGCCAGCAGGGAGTTGGGGGGGAGGTACGAGCAGTACTTC. This gives the protein CASRELGGRYEQYF.

This chain uses TRBV5-6 with TRBJ1-2, with TRBD1 identical over 9 bases. The J segment lost 4 bases and the V segment lost 4 bases, leaving 5 bases of the junction unmatched. Germline lookup yields CDR1 SGHDT and CDR2 YYEEEE. The CDR3 totals 14 residues. CDR3 loop: CASSPGTGRYGYTF. The DNA of the CDR3 is TGTGCCAGCAGCCCTGGGACAGGGCGCTATGGCTACACCTTC.

The sample holds one count of this clone. The rearrangement joins TRBV9 to TRBJ2-1; D is possibly TRBD1 or TRBD2 (5 bases each). The V and J ends lost 0 bases and 8 bases respectively, with 6 bases between them. The CDR3 has 12 residues. Germline V gene sequence: CDR1 SGDLS, CDR2 YYNGEE. CDR3 sequence (DNA): TGTGCCAGCAGCGTAGGGGACCATGAGCAGTTCTTC. Translated, it gives CASSVGDHEQFF.

This clone has only one observation. The rearrangement links TRBV5-1 to TRBJ1-1, with TRBD1 matching over 7 bases. The CDR3 is 14 residues long. Germline assignment: CDR1 SGHRS and CDR2 YFSETQ. V gave up 4 bases and J gave up 1 base; unmatched junction bases: 4. CDR3: CASSQGQTNTEAFF. The CDR3 DNA follows: TGCGCCAGCAGCCAGGGACAGACGAACACTGAAGCTTTCTTT.

The chain carries TRBV11-2 and TRBJ2-7; no definite D call. The length of the CDR3 is 14 residues. V was cut by 0 bases and J by 2 bases, with 8 bases left in between. Looked up from germline, CDR1 is SGHAT and CDR2 is FQNNGV. This CDR3 reads CASSLDRWAYEQYF. DNA for the CDR3: TGTGCCAGCAGCTTAGATCGATGGGCCTACGAGCAGTACTTC.

CDR3 sequence: CASSQDMIRSVLAANEKLFF. Here the CDR3 DNA reads TGCGCCAGCAGCCAAGATATGATTCGCAGCGTACTGGCGGCTAATGAAAAACTGTTTTTT. This rearrangement joins TRBV4-1 to TRBJ1-4; D gene uncertain. The CDR3 totals 20 residues. The germline CDR1 and CDR2 sequences are MGHRA and YSYEKL. The V gene lost 0 bases and the J gene lost 3 bases, with 23 bases spanning the gap.

The chain is built from TRBV19 and TRBJ1-4; the D gene is possibly TRBD1 (6 bases). The CDR3 extends over 21 amino acids. Per germline, CDR1 LNHDA and CDR2 SQIVND (reference sequence). V was trimmed by 5 bases and J by 0 bases, leaving 28 bases between them. The CDR3 is CASSPRQPGAQGRATNEKLFF. CDR3 sequence (DNA): TGTGCCAGTAGTCCACGTCAGCCGGGGGCGCAGGGAAGAGCAACTAATGAAAAACTGTTTTTT.